The clone carrying this T cell receptor (beta chain) was observed at least ten times. Its antigen is not known. In TCRdb, the reads were re-called with MiXCR into one record per CDR3 protein. The sample shows 6,000 to 8,000 distinct CDR3 sequences, approximately 17% of them seen only once. This sample was taken from a study of liver allograft versus peripheral blood T cells. The overall study: The authors compared T cell receptor repertoires in transplanted livers with recipients' peripheral blood repertoires.

The study, taken as a whole, reports: Intragraft liver T cell receptor repertoires reportedly differed from peripheral blood repertoires.

This TCR was sampled from a human patient who had a liver transplant. T cells may partly derive from the graft donor.

CDR3: CASSYALGGMPQHF. In DNA, the CDR3 is TGTGCCAGCAGTTACGCCCTCGGGGGGATGCCCCAGCATTTT. This chain links TRBV6-5 with TRBJ1-5; possible D gene TRBD1, 5 bases. The germline V gene encodes CDR1 MNHEY and CDR2 SVGAGI. The CDR3 contains 14 residues. V was shortened by 2 bases and J by 9 bases, with 14 bases between the two germline ends.